This T cell receptor beta chain was obtained from a study of T cell clonotyping in hematopoietic cell transplantation (dated by TCRdb to the early 2020s). In terms of the full investigation: Recipient samples taken before transplant were collected after cytoreduction. A total of 110 to 150 blood samples were collected in the study from 35 to 45 consecutive transplant recipients and their related donors. Patients were recruited between late 2015 and January 2017 and followed until September 2020 or death. Broad study findings and their caveats: Only a small fraction of recipient repertoires overlapped donor repertoires, with over 97% appearing de novo at the given depth. Donor and pretransplant recipient Inverse Simpson Index values predicted broader posttransplant TCR repertoire diversity. The sample size was limited, and because cells were not sorted, the contributions of CD4 and CD8 repertoires could not be separated. After transplant, TCR diversity in recipients dropped, and pathologically expanded clonotypes climbed progressively between day 30 and day 180.

The time point label, read with the paper, signifies: recipient sample about 28 days before transplant, after cytoreduction. Blood from recipients was drawn about 28 days before transplant and again at days 30, 100 and 180 after transplant. Nuclei Lysis Solution was used to extract genomic DNA from fresh or cryopreserved unfractionated peripheral blood mononuclear cells. The immunoSEQ assay, a bias-controlled multiplex PCR with V- and J-specific primers, was used to amplify TCR beta CDR3 regions from genomic DNA. In a second PCR step, the CDR3 amplicons were tagged with a proprietary barcode plus Illumina adapter sequences. CDR3 libraries were sequenced on an Illumina MiSeq instrument. The source study handled its data this way. Export and quality control were done with immunoSEQ Analyzer 3.0, while downstream analyses used R Bioconductor and Immunarch. Only productive rearrangements in the normalized downsampled data set were used to calculate repertoire metrics. Pathologically expanded clonotypes were defined as those larger than 5 templates in the normalized cohort. The Inverse Simpson Index served as the measure of repertoire diversity. The non-normalized data set was used for CMV-specificity analyses so that all clonotypes could be captured. TCRdb provides this immuneACCESS table in a form limited to in-frame rearrangements. Some clones are lacking; in checked studies, under half of them reflect an unresolved V gene, and why the rest are absent is not known. V and J calls and clone size follow that table, whereas D and trimming were derived from the DNA. In all, the sample holds around 21,000 clones, and approximately 75% of those were seen once. The ten biggest clones cover roughly 17% of the sample.

This clone has just a few counts. The antigen it recognizes is unknown. The record has no base qualities; no much larger clone is one base away. The CDR1 and CDR2 encoded by the germline V gene are SGHTA and FQGNSA. A distance of 8 bases separates the germline ends of V and J, which lose 5 bases and 0 bases respectively. From the cysteine through the phenylalanine, the CDR3 covers 14 amino acids. Only the CDR3 part of the read is kept: 42 bases, read in frame from the first base. This receptor was obtained from a man aged 55 to 70 with acute myeloid leukemia. Some clones in this sample may be carry-over from other donors' samples. Recombination connected TRBV7-2 to TRBJ1-3, with TRBD1 as a weak D call on 5 bases. This specimen consisted of peripheral blood mononuclear cells, obtained before stem cell transplant. The CDR3 reads CASSQDSSGNTIYF. In nucleotides, the sequence is TGTGCCAGCAGCCAAGACAGCTCTGGAAACACCATATATTTT. With all but the CDR3 taken from the reference TRBV7-2 and TRBJ1-3 genes, the full variable domain is: GAGVSQSPSNKVTEKGKDVELRCDPISGHTALYWYRQSLGQGLEFLIYFQGNSAPDKSGLPSDRFSAERTGGSVSTLTIQRTQQEDSAVYLCASSQDSSGNTIYFGEGSWLTVV.